A single sample is the source of the 7 T cell receptor beta chains below, sequenced in a study of blood T cell repertoires in COVID-19 (dated by TCRdb to the early 2020s). Preparation of the library involved the immunoSEQ multiplex PCR assay. Drawn from immuneACCESS, this table holds only the in-frame rearrangements with V and J called that TCRdb kept. Clones are partly lost; checked studies trace under half to an unresolved V gene and leave the rest unexplained. Within this sample are 650,000 to 800,000 clones, with 70% to 90% of them counted one time only. The biggest ten clones account for roughly 0.25% of the sample. The sample consisted of peripheral blood. The receptors originated from a young woman with acute or convalescent COVID-19.

The J gene is TRBJ2-3, the V gene TRBV19; D perhaps matches TRBD2 (5 bases). Germline CDR1 reads LNHDA; CDR2 reads SQIVND (reference sequence). V lost 7 bases, J lost 0 bases, and 11 bases lay in between. This CDR3 has 14 residues. Here the CDR3 DNA reads TGTGCCAGTATTGGGAGAACTAGCACAGATACGCAGTATTTT. Encoded protein: CASIGRTSTDTQYF. The full variable domain, completed using reference TRBV19 and TRBJ2-3, is DGGITQSPKYLFRKEGQNVTLSCEQNLNHDAMYWYRQDPGQGLRLIYYSQIVNDFQKGDIAEGYSVSREKKESFPLTVTSAQKNPTAFYLCASIGRTSTDTQYFGPGTRLTVL.

This chain uses TRBV5-1 with TRBJ1-1; D unresolved. The CDR3 spans 14 residues. Germline CDR1 and CDR2: SGHRS and YFSETQ. Trimming left V 2 bases short and J 0 bases short, with 8 bases between. The CDR3 loop reads CASSFLLMNTEAFF. Here the CDR3 DNA reads TGCGCCAGCAGCTTTTTACTCATGAACACTGAAGCTTTCTTT.

This chain uses TRBV6-5 with TRBJ1-1, with unresolved D. The CDR3 totals 16 residues. V was clipped by 3 bases and J by 0 bases, with 14 bases between them. CDR1 is MNHEY and CDR2 is SVGAGI in the germline V gene. The CDR3 bases are TGTGCCAGCAGTTATTCTTTTAACTTCCTGAACACTGAAGCTTTCTTT. Amino acids: CASSYSFNFLNTEAFF.

This sequence joins TRBV3-1 (or the pseudogene TRBV3-2) and TRBJ1-1; D remains ambiguous. The germline CDR1 and CDR2 sequences are LGHDT and YNNKEL (reference sequence). This CDR3 has 14 residues. V dropped 2 bases and J dropped 3 bases, with 10 bases sitting between them. The DNA for the CDR3 is TGTGCCAGCAGCCAAAAAATCGGGGACACTGAAGCTTTCTTT. Translated: CASSQKIGDTEAFF.

V usage is TRBV5-1 and J usage is TRBJ2-7; 8 bases match TRBD1. The junction had 7 bases not matched to a gene; V was cut back by 6 bases and J by 2 bases. The CDR3 has 14 residues. The germline V gene has CDR1 SGHRS and CDR2 YFSETQ. Here the CDR3 reads CASTRDRNAYEQYF. Written as DNA, the CDR3 is TGCGCCAGCACCCGGGACAGGAATGCCTACGAGCAGTACTTC.

The chain employs TRBV7-9 and TRBJ1-1; TRBD1 is a possible D gene (6 bases). CDR1 and CDR2 from the germline V gene are SEHNR and FQNEAQ (reference sequence). V lost 4 bases and J lost 6, with 12 bases in between. The CDR3 has 13 amino acids. Here the CDR3 DNA reads TGTGCCAGCAGCTCTACAGGGTTATCTGAAGCTTTCTTT. It codes for CASSSTGLSEAFF.

This clone was observed a single time. The chain recombines TRBV4-1 with TRBJ1-2, with TRBD1 identical over 7 bases. The CDR3 is 14 residues long. The germline CDR1 and CDR2 sequences are MGHRA and YSYEKL. V shed 4 bases and J 7 bases; nucleotides not matched to a gene: 9. The CDR3 region is CASSPEDRVRGYTF. CDR3 sequence (DNA): TGCGCCAGCAGCCCAGAAGACAGGGTACGTGGCTACACCTTC.